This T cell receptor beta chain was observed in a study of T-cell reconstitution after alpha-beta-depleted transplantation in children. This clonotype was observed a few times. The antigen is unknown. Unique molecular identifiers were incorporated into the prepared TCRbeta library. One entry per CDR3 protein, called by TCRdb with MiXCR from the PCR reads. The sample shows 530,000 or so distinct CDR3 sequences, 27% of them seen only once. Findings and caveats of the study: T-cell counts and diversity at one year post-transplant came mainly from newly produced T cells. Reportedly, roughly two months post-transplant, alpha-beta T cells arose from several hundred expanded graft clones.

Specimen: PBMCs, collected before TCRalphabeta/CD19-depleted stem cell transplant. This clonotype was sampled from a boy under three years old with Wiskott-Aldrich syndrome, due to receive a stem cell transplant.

The CDR3 sequence: CSVERGNTIYF. CDR3 in DNA: TGCAGCGTTGAAAGGGGAAACACCATATATTTT. The chain has TRBV29-1 and TRBJ1-3; no firm D call. V lost 2 bases, J lost 4 bases, and 3 bases lay in between. In germline, CDR1 is SQVTM, CDR2 ANQGSEA. The CDR3 is 11 amino acids.